This entry lists 20 T cell receptor delta chains sequenced from one sample in a study of human gamma delta and Vdelta1 T cells. Their antigens remain unidentified. TCRdb processed the PCR reads again with the CATT caller. The sample includes some 13,000 delta-chain clones, roughly 50% of them seen just once. The sequenced material came from Vdelta1 gamma-delta T cells from blood grown in culture (DOT cells). The receptors shown here come from a human donor in good health.

V usage is TRDV1 and J usage is TRDJ1; 8 positions match TRDD3. Trimming took 1 base from V and 7 from J; bases not matched to a gene: 20. The CDR3 has 19 amino acids. The germline CDR1 and CDR2 sequences are TSWWSYY and QGS. The CDR3 loop reads CALGEPYEEVHTGGAKLIF. The CDR3 coding sequence is TGTGCTCTTGGGGAACCTTACGAAGAGGTTCATACTGGGGGGGCTAAACTCATCTTT.

This clone turned up a few times. This chain joins TRDV2 and TRDJ1; 9 bases match TRDD3. The CDR3 spans 18 residues. Losses at the gene ends were 0 bases for V and 0 bases for J; bases not matched to a gene: 10. CDR1 and CDR2 (germline): GEAIGNYY, EKD. CDR3: CACDTGCYWGTHTDKLIF. As DNA, the CDR3 is TGTGCCTGTGACACCGGTTGCTACTGGGGGACCCACACCGATAAACTCATCTTT.

J is TRDJ1 and V is TRDV1, with 9 nucleotides matching TRDD3. The CDR3 sequence is 21 residues long. Trimming cost V 1 base and J 1 base; bases outside gene matches: 19. Germline-derived CDR1 and CDR2 are TSWWSYY and QGS. DNA of the CDR3: TGTGCTCTTGGGGAACCCTTCCAAAACGGTCTGGGGGATGAGCGCACCGATAAACTCATCTTT. Translated: CALGEPFQNGLGDERTDKLIF.

The V gene is TRDV1, the J gene TRDJ1, with 8 bases matching TRDD3. V lost 4 bases, J lost 2 bases, and 9 bases stayed unmatched. Germline V lookup: CDR1 TSWWSYY, CDR2 QGS. The CDR3 sequence is 16 residues long. Here the CDR3 reads CALGGLPRGITDKLIF. The DNA of the CDR3 is TGTGCTCTTGGGGGCCTCCCACGGGGGATAACCGATAAACTCATCTTT.

The V and J genes are TRDV1 and TRDJ1; 10 nucleotides align to TRDD3. The CDR3 totals 23 residues. Trimming at V came to 0 bases and at J to 0 bases, leaving 22 bases not matched to a gene. Germline V gene sequence: CDR1 TSWWSYY, CDR2 QGS. The CDR3 DNA is TGTGCTCTTGGGGAACTCAGGCCCTCCCCACTGGGGGATTCCGGCGGGTACACCGATAAACTCATCTTT. Translating it yields CALGELRPSPLGDSGGYTDKLIF.

The chain carries TRDV1 and TRDJ1, with D perhaps being TRDD2 or TRDD3 (5 bases each). Germline V gives CDR1 TSWWSYY, CDR2 QGS. The CDR3 contains 18 residues. Deletions cut 3 bases from V and 0 bases from J, with 20 bases between. CDR3: CALGDPSPTWEYTDKLIF. The CDR3 DNA reads TGTGCTCTTGGGGACCCATCCCCTACCTGGGAGTACACCGATAAACTCATCTTT.

V usage is TRDV1 and J usage is TRDJ1, with D perhaps matching TRDD3 (6 bases). The V end lost 5 bases, the J end lost 0 bases, and 31 bases lay between the germline ends. The CDR3 contains 21 residues. Germline-derived CDR1 and CDR2 are TSWWSYY and QGS. This chain's CDR3 is CALGKVTVGDGGTEYTDKLIF. As DNA, the CDR3 is TGTGCTCTTGGGAAAGTTACCGTAGGGGATGGAGGTACGGAGTACACCGATAAACTCATCTTT.

This clone has more than one count but fewer than ten. The rearrangement joins TRDV1 to TRDJ3; 9 bases fit TRDD3. Per the germline V gene, CDR1 is TSWWSYY and CDR2 is QGS. V shed 0 bases, J shed 2 bases, and the junction held 11 bases outside the gene matches. There are 21 residues in the CDR3. The CDR3 bases are TGTGCTCTTGGGGAACTACGTGGGGTGGGGATACGACCCTGGGACACCCGACAGATGTTTTTC. Translated: CALGELRGVGIRPWDTRQMFF.

The chain employs TRDV1 and TRDJ1, with a tentative D call TRDD3 (6 bases). Trimming pared 0 bases from V and 7 bases from J, leaving 27 bases between. The CDR3 has 19 amino acids. Per germline, CDR1 TSWWSYY and CDR2 QGS. The CDR3 DNA reads as TGTGCTCTTGGGGAACTTCCTTCTGATGGAGTACTGGGATGTGGTAAACTCATCTTT. It yields the protein CALGELPSDGVLGCGKLIF.

This chain links TRDV1 with TRDJ3, with 7 bases fitting TRDD3. Germline lookup yields CDR1 TSWWSYY and CDR2 QGS. J lost 1 base, V lost 3 bases, and 21 bases had no gene match. The CDR3 covers 23 residues. In DNA form, the CDR3 reads TGTGCTCTTGGGGAGATTCACCGGGGGGATCCCCTTCGTGAATCCTGGGACACCCGACAGATGTTTTTC. It codes for CALGEIHRGDPLRESWDTRQMFF.

V usage is TRDV1 and J usage is TRDJ1; TRDD3 matches at 11 bases. This CDR3 comprises 21 residues. Germline loops: CDR1 TSWWSYY, CDR2 QGS. V shed 3 bases and J 0 bases; nucleotides not matched to a gene: 18. The CDR3 protein is CALGDASSDWGILGYTDKLIF. The CDR3 DNA reads TGTGCTCTTGGGGACGCTTCCTCGGACTGGGGGATATTGGGGTACACCGATAAACTCATCTTT.

In this sample, this clone turned up a few times. This rearrangement joins TRDV1 to TRDJ1; no clear D. Germline V lookup: CDR1 TSWWSYY, CDR2 QGS. The CDR3 has 18 amino acids. V shed 3 bases and J shed 0 bases, with 20 bases lying between them. CDR3 nucleotide sequence: TGTGCTCTTGGGGATTCCAACCGTAGCTCGGCGTACACCGATAAACTCATCTTT. This sequence encodes CALGDSNRSSAYTDKLIF.

The rearrangement uses TRDV1 and TRDJ3, with 7 bases that match TRDD3. Germline V gene lookup returns CDR1 TSWWSYY and CDR2 QGS. J was trimmed by 4 bases and V by 4 bases; bases with no gene match: 7. The CDR3 covers 17 residues. The DNA for the CDR3 is TGTGCTCTTGGGGGCTGGGGGGAACGATGGGACACCCGACAGATGTTTTTC. Amino acid sequence: CALGGWGERWDTRQMFF.

The gene calls are TRDV1 and TRDJ1; 9 bases align to TRDD3. V trimming: 2 bases; J trimming: 2 bases; junction bases outside the gene matches: 18. CDR3 size: 20 residues. The germline gives CDR1 TSWWSYY, CDR2 QGS. The CDR3 region has the DNA TGTGCTCTTGGGGAATTCCTACAACTGGGGGACAATATGGGTACCGATAAACTCATCTTT. As protein: CALGEFLQLGDNMGTDKLIF.

This clone appeared a few times. V gene TRDV1 combines with J gene TRDJ1; 7 bases are shared with TRDD3. The V and J ends lost 5 bases and 5 bases, in that order; junction bases with no gene match: 17. From germline, CDR1 is TSWWSYY and CDR2 QGS. The length of the CDR3 is 17 residues. The CDR3 nucleotides read TGTGCTCTTGGGCCAACCCCCTACAAACTGGGGATAGATAAACTCATCTTT. Its protein product is CALGPTPYKLGIDKLIF.

The rearrangement uses TRDV1 and TRDJ1; unclear D gene. Germline V gene data show CDR1 as TSWWSYY and CDR2 as QGS. CDR3 length equals 12 residues. Trimming removed 3 bases at V and 3 bases at J, with 5 bases between. The CDR3 spells CALGDPSDKLIF. In nucleotides, the CDR3 is TGTGCTCTTGGGGACCCATCCGATAAACTCATCTTT.

J is TRDJ1 and V is TRDV1; perhaps TRDD3 as D (5 bases). In germline, CDR1 is TSWWSYY, CDR2 QGS. V shed 1 base and J shed 10 bases, with 31 bases lying between them. This CDR3 region has 19 residues. The CDR3 DNA follows: TGTGCTCTTGGGGAACCCCCACAATCCAAGGCTTTACTGGTACAGGTACTCATCTTT. Its translation: CALGEPPQSKALLVQVLIF.

The V call is TRDV1, the J call TRDJ1; a weak D match, TRDD2 (5 bases). The V gene lost 2 bases and the J gene lost 7 bases, with 29 bases spanning the gap. Germline V gives CDR1 TSWWSYY, CDR2 QGS. The CDR3 spans 19 residues. The chain's CDR3 is CALGEWSGSPTIRTSKLIF. The DNA of the CDR3 is TGTGCTCTTGGGGAATGGTCAGGTTCCCCTACGATCCGTACCAGTAAACTCATCTTT.

This clone was counted a few times. The rearrangement links TRDV1 to TRDJ1, with 8 bases lining up with TRDD2. The CDR3 extends over 20 amino acids. Germline V lookup: CDR1 TSWWSYY, CDR2 QGS. Germline trimming cut 1 base from V and 3 bases from J; bases unmatched to any gene: 19. DNA of the CDR3: TGTGCTCTTGGGGAACCACTTCCTACCCATCGCATACAGTGGGCCGATAAACTCATCTTT. Translation: CALGEPLPTHRIQWADKLIF.

This clone showed up just a few times. J is TRDJ1 and V is TRDV1; a weak D match, TRDD3 (6 bases). Germline V gene sequence: CDR1 TSWWSYY, CDR2 QGS. Trimming removed 2 bases at V and 2 bases at J, with 27 bases between. The CDR3 has 20 amino acids. The CDR3 here is CALGENPWGSRGLVTDKLIF. The CDR3 coding sequence is TGTGCTCTTGGGGAAAATCCCTGGGGATCCCGAGGACTGGTTACCGATAAACTCATCTTT.